This entry lists 32 T cell receptor beta chains sequenced from one sample in a study of tumor-infiltrating lymphocytes in primary liver carcinoma. Alongside blood RNA obtained from unsorted whole blood, germline DNA was also extracted. TCR beta cDNA was reverse-transcribed from 500 to 550 ng of total RNA. The reaction used a constant-region primer and ProtoScript II reverse transcriptase. Employing slightly modified ARM-PCR, three nested multiplex PCR rounds were run, and these gave rise to the TCR beta libraries. Use of TRBV1-TRBV30 forward primers with a C-beta reverse primer characterized the first two PCR rounds, which lasted roughly 11 cycles each. One entry per CDR3 protein results from TCRdb running MiXCR on the multiplex PCR reads. This table has some 180,000 distinct CDR3 sequences, roughly 60% appearing once. Sample: peripheral blood. The receptors stem from a man in his forties or fifties with primary liver carcinoma and hepatitis B virus infection.

V and J are TRBV20-1 and TRBJ1-2; D gene uncertain. CDR3 length: 14 residues. Trimming shortened V by 4 bases and J by 8 bases, and 20 bases separated the two germline ends. The V gene's germline CDR1 is DFQATT and CDR2 SNEGSKA (reference sequence). CDR3 sequence: CSATTRAPDQGYTF. The CDR3 DNA reads as TGCAGTGCTACCACCCGAGCACCTGATCAGGGCTACACCTTC.

V usage is TRBV5-1 and J usage is TRBJ2-7, with 11 bases fitting TRBD1. V shed 4 bases and J 3 bases; nucleotides not matched to a gene: 6. CDR1 and CDR2 (germline): SGHRS, YFSETQ. The CDR3 has 15 residues. CDR3 DNA: TGCGCCAGCAGCGATCGGACAGGGGGCATCTACGAGCAGTACTTC. Translation: CASSDRTGGIYEQYF. Variable domain in full (rest from reference TRBV5-1 and TRBJ2-7): KAGVTQTPRYLIKTRGQQVTLSCSPISGHRSVSWYQQTPGQGLQFLFEYFSETQRNKGNFPGRFSGRQFSNSRSEMNVSTLELGDSALYLCASSDRTGGIYEQYFGPGTRLTVT.

This clonotype was detected ten times or more. This sequence joins TRBV11-2 and TRBJ2-7; 7 positions agree with TRBD1. The J segment lost 4 bases and the V segment lost 4 bases, leaving 4 bases of the junction unmatched. The CDR3 is made up of 13 amino acids. Germline CDR1 SGHAT, CDR2 FQNNGV. The DNA of the CDR3 is TGTGCCAGCAGCTGGGACAGAGGTTACGAGCAGTACTTC. Translated: CASSWDRGYEQYF. Based on the CDR3 plus reference TRBV11-2 and TRBJ2-7, the full variable domain is EAGVAQSPRYKIIEKRQSVAFWCNPISGHATLYWYQQILGQGPKLLIQFQNNGVVDDSQLPKDRFSAERLKGVDSTLKIQPAKLEDSAVYLCASSWDRGYEQYFGPGTRLTVT.

V and J are TRBV6-1 and TRBJ1-1; no definite D call. Per the germline V gene, CDR1 is MNHNS and CDR2 is SASEGT. The CDR3 covers 12 residues. The ends were cut back, 5 bases at V and 4 bases at J, with 8 bases in the middle. CDR3 coding DNA: TGTGCCAGCAGTACACCAGCCACTGAAGCTTTCTTT. Encoded protein: CASSTPATEAFF.

Turning to this clonotype: At one of its ends the junction is not consistent with the germline gene, which may arise from a read error. V is TRBV11-2 and J is TRBJ2-2; D is perhaps TRBD2 (5 bases). The CDR3 covers 13 residues. Per the germline V gene, CDR1 is SGHAT and CDR2 is FQNNGV. This CDR3 reads CASSLVVAGKLFF. The DNA of the CDR3 is TGTGCCAGCAGCTTAGTAGTGGCCGGGAAGCTGTTTTTT. The full variable domain, its missing parts supplied by reference TRBV11-2 and TRBJ2-2, is EAGVAQSPRYKIIEKRQSVAFWCNPISGHATLYWYQQILGQGPKLLIQFQNNGVVDDSQLPKDRFSAERLKGVDSTLKIQPAKLEDSAVYLCASSLVVAGKLFFGEGSRLTVL.

V is TRBV12-3 or TRBV12-4 and J is TRBJ2-1, with a tentative D call TRBD1 (6 bases). V was trimmed by 7 bases and J by 5 bases, leaving 21 bases between them. The CDR3 is 16 residues long. CDR3 amino acids: CASTDSLRQVHNEQFF. The CDR3 bases are TGTGCCAGCACCGACTCCCTACGACAGGTCCACAATGAGCAGTTCTTC.

Of note for this clonotype: A much larger clone differs from this one at a single base, so this may be a read error. This chain connects TRBV29-1 to TRBJ2-1; 9 bases align to TRBD2. The germline V gene has CDR1 SQVTM and CDR2 ANQGSEA. The CDR3 is made up of 13 amino acids. The CDR3 bases are TGCAACGTCGCGGGACTAGCCGGCAATGAGCAGTTCTTC. It translates to CNVAGLAGNEQFF.

This clonotype has a count of ten or more. V usage is TRBV11-3 and J usage is TRBJ2-7, with TRBD2 identical over 13 bases. The V gene end was trimmed by 5 bases and the J gene end by 2 bases; junction bases not matched to a gene: 3. This CDR3 comprises 15 residues. Germline-derived CDR1 and CDR2 are SGHNT and YENEEA. The CDR3 DNA is TGTGCCAGCAGCGCGACTAGCGGGGGGCCCTACGAGCAGTACTTC. Protein product: CASSATSGGPYEQYF.

To note about this clonotype: This CDR3 fails to terminate in the conserved phenylalanine or tryptophan, so it likely reflects a read error. The DNA is left out, because the CDR3 cannot be placed on it with certainty; the CDR3 is given as TCRdb lists it. The chain links TRBV5-6 to TRBJ1-5; the tabulated D call, TRBD1, remains unverified against the DNA. Germline CDR1 reads SGHDT; CDR2 reads YYEEEE. The CDR3 is made up of 13 amino acids, end residues included. This CDR3 reads CASSFYMQGASPM.

This clonotype was detected ten times or more. DNA of the CDR3: TGTGCCAGCAGCCTCGAAGCACTTGTTACTAGCACAGATACGCAGTATTTT. Translation: CASSLEALVTSTDTQYF. The rearrangement joins TRBV11-2 to TRBJ2-3; D is uncertain. The germline CDR1 and CDR2 sequences are SGHAT and FQNNGV. Between the trimmed V and J ends, which lost 5 bases and 0 bases, there was a span of 18 bases. The CDR3 spans 17 residues.

In regard to this clonotype: Being one base from a much bigger clone, this may be a read error. This chain connects TRBV11-3 to TRBJ2-3, with 14 bases matching TRBD2. The length of the CDR3 is 16 residues. Germline assignment: CDR1 SGHNT and CDR2 YENEEA. The CDR3 loop is CASSLGGTSGRDAQYF. For the CDR3, the DNA is TGTGCCAGCAGCTTAGGTGGGACTAGCGGGAGAGATGCGCAGTATTTT. The full variable domain, completed using reference TRBV11-3 and TRBJ2-3, is EAGVVQSPRYKIIEKKQPVAFWCNPISGHNTLYWYLQNLGQGPELLIRYENEEAVDDSQLPKDRFSAERLKGVDSTLKIQPAELGDSAVYLCASSLGGTSGRDAQYFGPGTRLTVL.

The chain couples TRBV6-5 to TRBJ1-5; D might be TRBD1 (5 bases). CDR1 and CDR2 from the germline V gene are MNHEY and SVGAGI. The V end lost 4 bases, the J end lost 6 bases, and 19 bases lay between the germline ends. This CDR3 has 16 residues. In DNA, the CDR3 is TGTGCCAGCAGTTCTACTCCGGCAGGGACTAGTCAGCCCCAGCATTTT. Amino acids: CASSSTPAGTSQPQHF.

Worth noting for this clonotype: It may be a read error: a sequence one base away is much more abundant. The rearrangement joins TRBV5-5 to TRBJ2-1; 9 nucleotides match TRBD2. The CDR3 covers 16 residues. Germline V CDR1 and CDR2: SGHKS, YYEKEE (reference sequence). In DNA form, the CDR3 reads TGTGCCAGCAGCCGAGGTTTAGCGGGAGCGAGCAATGAGCAGTTATTC. Residues: CASSRGLAGASNEQLF. Full variable domain (remainder filled in from reference TRBV5-5 and TRBJ2-1): DAGVTQSPTHLIKTRGQQVTLRCSPISGHKSVSWYQQVLGQGPQFIFQYYEKEERGRGNFPDRFSARQFPNYSSELNVNALLLGDSALYLCASSRGLAGASNEQLFGPGTRLTVL.

Details on this clonotype: This could be a read error, since a much larger clone is one nucleotide away. This chain joins TRBV11-2 and TRBJ1-1; D not certain. The CDR3 sequence is 14 residues long. The germline CDR1 and CDR2 sequences are SGHAT and FQNNGV. The CDR3 loop is CASSSAGPNTESFF. The CDR3 DNA reads TGTGCCAGCAGTTCTGCAGGACCGAACACTGAATCTTTCTTT.

This chain links TRBV6-1 with TRBJ1-4, with 7 bases lining up with TRBD1. The ends lost 3 bases at V and 7 bases at J; junction bases unmatched: 5. The CDR3 totals 14 residues. Per germline, CDR1 MNHNS and CDR2 SASEGT. CDR3 in amino acids: CASSDARTGEKLFF. The DNA of the CDR3 is TGTGCCAGCAGTGACGCCAGGACAGGTGAAAAACTGTTTTTT.

This clonotype has at least ten counts. V is TRBV6-1 and J is TRBJ2-7; D may be TRBD1 or TRBD2 (5 bases each). Trimming left V 7 bases short and J 7 bases short, with 20 bases between. Per germline, CDR1 MNHNS and CDR2 SASEGT. The CDR3 is 14 residues long. The DNA for the CDR3 is TGTGCCAGCACCACCCTAGGTGGGACCCTAGAGCAGTACTTC. The encoded protein is CASTTLGGTLEQYF.

J is TRBJ1-5 and V is TRBV11-2; no clear D. The CDR3 consists of 14 residues. V lost 4 bases and J 4 bases, leaving 11 bases between the germline ends. Germline V gene sequence: CDR1 SGHAT, CDR2 FQNNGV. The CDR3 is CASSSQDPNQPQHF. The CDR3 region has the DNA TGTGCCAGCAGCTCCCAGGACCCTAATCAGCCCCAGCATTTT.

This clonotype was seen just once. The chain couples TRBV12-3 or TRBV12-4 to TRBJ1-1, with a possible D match to TRBD1 (6 bases). V lost 7 bases to trimming and J lost 10 bases, with 19 bases between them. The CDR3 sequence is 13 residues long. The CDR3 sequence is CASNYGGGGSAFF. DNA of the CDR3: TGTGCCAGCAATTACGGGGGAGGGGGATCAGCTTTCTTT.

To note about this clonotype: One junction end disagrees with the germline gene, perhaps due to a read error. The chain uses TRBV11-2 and TRBJ2-7; 10 bases are shared with TRBD2. Germline V gives CDR1 SGHAT, CDR2 FQNNGV. The CDR3 length is 16 residues. This CDR3 is CASSLTEVAGGYEQHF. The DNA of the CDR3 is TGTGCCAGTAGCTTGACCGAGGTAGCGGGAGGCTACGAGCAGCACTTC.

In its sample, this clonotype was seen a few times. The chain joins TRBV6-5 to TRBJ1-3; TRBD1 agrees at 9 bases. This CDR3 is 17 amino acids long. Germline lookup yields CDR1 MNHEY and CDR2 SVGAGI. J was trimmed by 6 bases and V by 4 bases; bases with no gene match: 13. CDR3 region: CASSFIGQGKGVNTIYF. Written as DNA, the CDR3 is TGTGCCAGCAGTTTCATAGGACAGGGGAAAGGTGTAAACACCATATATTTT.

This chain connects TRBV6-5 to TRBJ1-5, with D perhaps TRBD1 (5 bases). The V end lost 8 bases, the J end lost 9 bases, and 23 bases lay between the germline ends. The CDR3 is 15 amino acids. The germline CDR1 and CDR2 sequences are MNHEY and SVGAGI. CDR3 residues: CASGPEGLNGAPQHF. DNA of the CDR3: TGTGCCAGCGGTCCGGAGGGGCTAAACGGAGCGCCCCAGCATTTT.

About this clonotype: The germline gene is not matched at one end of the junction; a read error may be the cause. The rearrangement links TRBV11-3 to TRBJ2-1; 8 positions match TRBD2. The CDR3 totals 15 residues. Germline loops: CDR1 SGHNT, CDR2 YENEEA. This CDR3 reads CAGSPAGASYNEQFF. The CDR3 nucleotides read TGTGCCGGCAGCCCAGCGGGAGCGTCCTACAATGAACAGTTCTTC. The full variable domain, rest sourced from reference TRBV11-3 and TRBJ2-1, is EAGVVQSPRYKIIEKKQPVAFWCNPISGHNTLYWYLQNLGQGPELLIRYENEEAVDDSQLPKDRFSAERLKGVDSTLKIQPAELGDSAVYLCAGSPAGASYNEQFFGPGTRLTVL.

Concerning this clonotype itself: The junction and the germline gene differ at one end; a read error may be behind it. V and J are TRBV10-3 and TRBJ2-3; weak D call: TRBD2 (6 bases). This CDR3 has 15 residues. CDR1 is ENHRY, CDR2 SYGVKD, per germline. Here the CDR3 DNA reads TGTGCCACCAGTGAAGGCGGGGAAAGCACAGATACGCAGTATTTT. Its protein is CATSEGGESTDTQYF.

V is TRBV5-1 and J is TRBJ2-6; D could derive from TRBD1 or TRBD2 (5 bases each). This CDR3 contains 18 residues. V gave up 4 bases and J gave up 0 bases, with 17 bases separating them. Germline CDR1 and CDR2: SGHRS and YFSETQ. The CDR3 nucleotides read TGCGCCAGCAGCCTTACACCCCGGGGACCCTCTGGGGCCAACGTCCTGACTTTC. It is translated as CASSLTPRGPSGANVLTF. Full variable domain (outside the CDR3, taken from reference TRBV5-1 and TRBJ2-6): KAGVTQTPRYLIKTRGQQVTLSCSPISGHRSVSWYQQTPGQGLQFLFEYFSETQRNKGNFPGRFSGRQFSNSRSEMNVSTLELGDSALYLCASSLTPRGPSGANVLTFGAGSRLTVL.

V is TRBV10-3 and J is TRBJ2-3; 10 bases are shared with TRBD1. V trimming: 5 bases; J trimming: 4 bases; junction bases outside the gene matches: 9. Looked up from germline, CDR1 is ENHRY and CDR2 is SYGVKD. This CDR3 is built from 16 residues. The CDR3 region has the DNA TGTGCCATCAGTTCCGTCGGGGGACAGGGGCCAGATACGCAGTATTTT. It is translated as CAISSVGGQGPDTQYF.

This clonotype was detected a few times. The chain joins TRBV11-2 to TRBJ1-2, with 7 bases that match TRBD1. The J segment lost 11 bases and the V segment lost 3 bases, leaving 9 bases of the junction unmatched. The germline CDR1 and CDR2 sequences are SGHAT and FQNNGV. This CDR3 is 13 amino acids long. The CDR3 coding sequence is TGTGCCAGCAGCTTGGTACAGGGGCTTAGTTACACCTTC. Translation: CASSLVQGLSYTF.

A few counts support this clonotype. The chain uses TRBV7-9 and TRBJ2-7, with TRBD1 matching over 12 bases. Germline-derived CDR1 and CDR2 are SEHNR and FQNEAQ (reference sequence). Unmatched junction bases numbered 10, after V lost 6 bases and J lost 7 bases. The CDR3 is 15 amino acids. CDR3 sequence: CASRPPGQGAGEQYF. Written as DNA, the CDR3 is TGTGCCAGCAGACCACCGGGACAGGGGGCGGGTGAGCAGTACTTC.

In the case of this clonotype: The junction departs from the called germline gene at one end, perhaps through a read error. The chain combines TRBV29-1 with TRBJ1-1, with TRBD1 matching 7 bases. Germline V gene data show CDR1 as SQVTM and CDR2 as ANQGSEA. This CDR3 is 13 amino acids long. For the CDR3, the DNA is TGCAGCGCGCGGGGACAGCAGAACAGTGAAGCTTTCTTT. Encoded protein: CSARGQQNSEAFF.

The chain carries TRBV4-2 and TRBJ2-3, with D possibly matching TRBD2 (6 bases). Looked up from germline, CDR1 is LGHNA and CDR2 is YNFKEQ. V was cut by 4 bases and J by 2 bases, with 19 bases left in between. This CDR3 spans 17 amino acids. CDR3 sequence reads: CASSLMAGGTLTDTQYF. CDR3 sequence (DNA): TGTGCCAGCAGCCTGATGGCGGGCGGGACCCTCACAGATACGCAGTATTTT.

This clonotype was seen more than once but under ten times. V and J are TRBV29-1 and TRBJ2-5, with 7 bases that match TRBD1. CDR1 is SQVTM, CDR2 ANQGSEA, per germline. This CDR3 has 12 residues. J was trimmed by 4 bases and V by 7 bases; bases with no gene match: 6. In DNA form, the CDR3 reads TGCAGCGGTCAACAGGGGTCAGAGACCCAGTACTTC. Translated: CSGQQGSETQYF.

This clonotype was counted a single time. V gene TRBV11-2 combines with J gene TRBJ2-5; D is perhaps TRBD1 (6 bases). CDR3 length: 15 residues. V lost 5 bases, J lost 4 bases, and 17 bases lay in between. Germline values: CDR1 SGHAT, CDR2 FQNNGV. CDR3 sequence: CASSHLTGAGETQYF. The CDR3 region has the DNA TGTGCCAGCAGCCACCTGACAGGAGCTGGAGAGACCCAGTACTTC.

Points on this clonotype: Relative to the germline gene, one junction end is altered; a read error may explain this. The chain carries TRBV11-2 and TRBJ2-1; 13 bases are a match to TRBD2. The germline CDR1 and CDR2 sequences are SGHAT and FQNNGV. The CDR3 spans 17 residues. CDR3 protein: CSSSFVTSGRKFNEQFF. CDR3 DNA: TGTTCCAGCAGCTTCGTGACTAGCGGGAGGAAATTCAATGAGCAGTTCTTC.